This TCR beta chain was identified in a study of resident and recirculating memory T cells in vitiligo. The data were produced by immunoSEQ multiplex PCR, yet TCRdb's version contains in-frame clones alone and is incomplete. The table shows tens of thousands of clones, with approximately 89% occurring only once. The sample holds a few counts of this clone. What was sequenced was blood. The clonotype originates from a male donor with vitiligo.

The CDR3 bases are TGTGCCAGCAGCTCCGGACAGCCGTTTAGGGAACCCCTCCACTTT. Translating gives CASSSGQPFREPLHF. This chain uses TRBV7-3 with TRBJ1-6, with a weak D call TRBD1 (6 bases). The germline CDR1 and CDR2 sequences are SGHTA and FQGTGA. The CDR3 is 15 residues long. Between the trimmed V and J ends, which lost 4 bases and 12 bases, there was a span of 19 bases.